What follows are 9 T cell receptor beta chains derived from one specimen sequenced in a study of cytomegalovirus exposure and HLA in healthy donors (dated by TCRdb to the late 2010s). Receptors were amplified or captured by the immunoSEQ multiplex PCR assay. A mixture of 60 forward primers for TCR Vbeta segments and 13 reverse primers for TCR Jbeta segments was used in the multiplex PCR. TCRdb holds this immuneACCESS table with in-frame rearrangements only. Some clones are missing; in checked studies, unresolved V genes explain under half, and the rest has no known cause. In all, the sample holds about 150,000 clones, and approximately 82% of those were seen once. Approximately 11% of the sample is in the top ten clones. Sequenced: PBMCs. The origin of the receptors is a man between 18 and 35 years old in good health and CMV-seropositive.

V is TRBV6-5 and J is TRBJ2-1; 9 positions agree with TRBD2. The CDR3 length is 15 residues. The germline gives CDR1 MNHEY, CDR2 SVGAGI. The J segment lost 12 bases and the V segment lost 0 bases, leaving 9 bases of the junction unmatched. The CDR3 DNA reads TGTGCCAGCAGTTACTCGAGTCTAGCGGGAAGCGTGCAGTTCTTC. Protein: CASSYSSLAGSVQFF.

This CDR3 is CATSPRDRRYEQYF. The CDR3 nucleotides read TGTGCCACCAGCCCCCGGGACAGGAGATACGAGCAGTACTTC. The V gene is TRBV15, the J gene TRBJ2-7; 8 positions match TRBD1. This CDR3 spans 14 amino acids. Germline trimming cut 5 bases from V and 4 bases from J; bases unmatched to any gene: 7. Looked up from germline, CDR1 is LNHNV and CDR2 is YYDKDF (reference sequence). Supplemented by reference TRBV15 and TRBJ2-7, the full variable domain reads DAMVIQNPRYQVTQFGKPVTLSCSQTLNHNVMYWYQQKSSQAPKLLFHYYDKDFNNEADTPDNFQSRRPNTSFCFLDIRSPGLGDTAMYLCATSPRDRRYEQYFGPGTRLTVT.

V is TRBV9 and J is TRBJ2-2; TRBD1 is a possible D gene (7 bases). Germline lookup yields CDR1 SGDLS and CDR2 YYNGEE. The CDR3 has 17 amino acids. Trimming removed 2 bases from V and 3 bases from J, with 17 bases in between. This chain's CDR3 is CASSVPLDREDTGELFF. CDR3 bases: TGTGCCAGCAGCGTCCCCCTAGACAGGGAGGACACCGGGGAGCTGTTTTTT. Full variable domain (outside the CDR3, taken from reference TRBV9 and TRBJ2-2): DSGVTQTPKHLITATGQRVTLRCSPRSGDLSVYWYQQSLDQGLQFLIQYYNGEERAKGNILERFSAQQFPDLHSELNLSSLELGDSALYFCASSVPLDREDTGELFFGEGSRLTVL.

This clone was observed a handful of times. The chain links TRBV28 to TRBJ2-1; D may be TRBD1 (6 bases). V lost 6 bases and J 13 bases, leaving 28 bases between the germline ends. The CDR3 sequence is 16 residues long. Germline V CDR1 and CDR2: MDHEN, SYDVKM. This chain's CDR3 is CASRTTGTPLSVGQFF. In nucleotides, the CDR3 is TGTGCCAGCAGAACGACCGGGACACCCTTATCAGTTGGTCAGTTCTTC.

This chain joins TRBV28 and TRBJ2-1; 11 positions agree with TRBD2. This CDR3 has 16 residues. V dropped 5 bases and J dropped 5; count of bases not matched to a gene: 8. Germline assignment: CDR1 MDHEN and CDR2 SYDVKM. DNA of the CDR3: TGTGCCAGCAGTACATACCCGACTAGCGGGAACAATGAGCAGTTCTTC. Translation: CASSTYPTSGNNEQFF.

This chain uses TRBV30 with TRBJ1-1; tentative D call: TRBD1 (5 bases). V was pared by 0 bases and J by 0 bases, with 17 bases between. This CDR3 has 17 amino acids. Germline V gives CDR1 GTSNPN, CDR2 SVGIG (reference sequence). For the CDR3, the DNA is TGTGCCTGGAGTGTCCATTCACAGGCCCGCCTGAACACTGAAGCTTTCTTT. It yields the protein CAWSVHSQARLNTEAFF. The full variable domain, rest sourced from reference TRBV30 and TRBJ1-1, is SQTIHQWPATLVQPVGSPLSLECTVEGTSNPNLYWYRQAAGRGLQLLFYSVGIGQISSEVPQNLSASRPQDRQFILSSKKLLLSDSGFYLCAWSVHSQARLNTEAFFGQGTRLTVV.

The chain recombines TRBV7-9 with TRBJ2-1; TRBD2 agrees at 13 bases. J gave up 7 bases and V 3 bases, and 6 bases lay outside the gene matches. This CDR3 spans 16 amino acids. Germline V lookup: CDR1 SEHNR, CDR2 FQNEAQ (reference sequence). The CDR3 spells CASSFSWGLAGNEQFF. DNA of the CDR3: TGTGCCAGCAGCTTTTCATGGGGACTAGCGGGAAATGAGCAGTTCTTC.

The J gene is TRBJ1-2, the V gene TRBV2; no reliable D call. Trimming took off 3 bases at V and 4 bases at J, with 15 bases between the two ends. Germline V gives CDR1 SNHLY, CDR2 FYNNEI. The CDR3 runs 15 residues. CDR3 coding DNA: TGTGCCAGCAGTGATCGACCGGGTCGGAGCTATGGCTACACCTTC. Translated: CASSDRPGRSYGYTF.

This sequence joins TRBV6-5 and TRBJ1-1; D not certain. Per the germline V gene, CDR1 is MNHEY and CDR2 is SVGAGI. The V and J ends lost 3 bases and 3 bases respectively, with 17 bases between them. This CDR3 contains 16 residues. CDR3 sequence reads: CASSYRVVGGHTEAFF. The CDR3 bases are TGTGCCAGCAGTTATAGGGTTGTGGGCGGGCACACTGAAGCTTTCTTT.